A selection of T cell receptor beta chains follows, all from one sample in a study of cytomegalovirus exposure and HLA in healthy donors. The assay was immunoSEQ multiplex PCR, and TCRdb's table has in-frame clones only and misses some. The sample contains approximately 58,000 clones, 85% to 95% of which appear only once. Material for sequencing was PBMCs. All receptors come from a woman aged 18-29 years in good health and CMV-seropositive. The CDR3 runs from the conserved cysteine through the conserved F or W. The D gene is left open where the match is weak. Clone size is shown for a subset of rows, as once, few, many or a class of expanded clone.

CDR3 protein: CASWIEGDEQFF; CDR3 DNA: TGTGCCAGCTGGATCGAGGGAGATGAGCAGTTCTTC; D gene: .; J gene: TRBJ2-1; V gene: TRBV18; clone size: .
CDR3 protein: CSVRVLNTEAFF; CDR3 DNA: TGCAGTGTGCGCGTCCTGAACACTGAAGCTTTCTTT; D gene: .; J gene: TRBJ1-1; V gene: TRBV29-1; clone size: few
CDR3 protein: CASSQRGGTNNEQFF; CDR3 DNA: TGTGCCAGCAGCCAACGGGGGGGTACAAACAATGAGCAGTTCTTC; D gene: TRBD2; J gene: TRBJ2-1; V gene: TRBV27; clone size: .
CDR3 protein: CASSVGGYEQYF; CDR3 DNA: TGTGCCAGCAGCGTAGGAGGCTACGAGCAGTACTTC; D gene: .; J gene: TRBJ2-7; V gene: TRBV9; clone size: .
CDR3 protein: CASSPSGGPYEQYF; CDR3 DNA: TGTGCCAGCAGTCCAAGCGGGGGGCCCTACGAGCAGTACTTC; D gene: TRBD2; J gene: TRBJ2-7; V gene: TRBV7-3; clone size: .
CDR3 protein: CASSESGQPSQPQHF; CDR3 DNA: TGTGCCAGCAGTGAATCGGGTCAACCTTCTCAGCCCCAGCATTTT; D gene: .; J gene: TRBJ1-5; V gene: TRBV25-1; clone size: .
CDR3 protein: CASSRGLAGSYKQFF; CDR3 DNA: TGTGCCAGCAGTAGGGGACTAGCGGGAAGTTATAAGCAGTTCTTC; D gene: TRBD2; J gene: TRBJ2-1; V gene: TRBV27; clone size: .
CDR3 protein: CASSLVGQGANEQYF; CDR3 DNA: TGTGCCAGCAGCTTAGTGGGACAGGGGGCGAACGAGCAGTACTTC; D gene: TRBD1; J gene: TRBJ2-7; V gene: TRBV11-2; clone size: .
CDR3 protein: CASSPGKKQPQHF; CDR3 DNA: TGTGCCAGTAGCCCCGGGAAGAAACAGCCCCAGCATTTT; D gene: .; J gene: TRBJ1-5; V gene: TRBV19; clone size: once
CDR3 protein: CASTTNSRSNEKLFF; CDR3 DNA: TGTGCCAGCACGACCAATTCTCGGAGTAATGAAAAACTGTTTTTT; D gene: .; J gene: TRBJ1-4; V gene: TRBV2; clone size: .
CDR3 protein: CASSQDRGHNEQFF; CDR3 DNA: TGCGCCAGCAGCCAAGATCGGGGTCACAATGAGCAGTTCTTC; D gene: .; J gene: TRBJ2-1; V gene: TRBV4-3; clone size: .
CDR3 protein: CASSQRANTEAFF; CDR3 DNA: TGTGCCAGCAGCCAGAGGGCGAACACTGAAGCTTTCTTT; D gene: .; J gene: TRBJ1-1; V gene: TRBV7-2; clone size: .
CDR3 protein: CASSLNPGTVAKNIQYF; CDR3 DNA: TGTGCCAGCAGTTTAAACCCGGGGACAGTAGCCAAAAACATTCAGTACTTC; D gene: TRBD1; J gene: TRBJ2-4; V gene: TRBV27; clone size: .
CDR3 protein: CASRRTGENTEAFF; CDR3 DNA: TGTGCCAGCAGAAGGACAGGCGAGAACACTGAAGCTTTCTTT; D gene: TRBD1; J gene: TRBJ1-1; V gene: TRBV6-5; clone size: .
CDR3 protein: CASSPLRLAGEETQYF; CDR3 DNA: TGTGCCAGCAGTCCCCTCAGACTAGCGGGGGAAGAGACCCAGTACTTC; D gene: TRBD2; J gene: TRBJ2-5; V gene: TRBV27; clone size: .
CDR3 protein: CSALWRNTQYF; CDR3 DNA: TGCAGTGCTCTGTGGCGGAATACGCAGTATTTT; D gene: .; J gene: TRBJ2-3; V gene: TRBV20-1; clone size: .
CDR3 protein: CATSGGKLFF; CDR3 DNA: TGTGCCACCTCCGGGGGAAAACTGTTTTTT; D gene: .; J gene: TRBJ1-4; V gene: TRBV15; clone size: .
CDR3 protein: CASSFRQRTGELFF; CDR3 DNA: TGTGCCAGCAGTTTCCGACAGCGAACCGGGGAGCTGTTTTTT; D gene: .; J gene: TRBJ2-2; V gene: TRBV28; clone size: .
CDR3 protein: CASSLGDSPGANVLTF; CDR3 DNA: TGCGCCAGCAGCCTCGGGGATTCCCCTGGGGCCAACGTCCTGACTTTC; D gene: .; J gene: TRBJ2-6; V gene: TRBV4-1; clone size: .
CDR3 protein: CASSEGETGWNTEAFF; CDR3 DNA: TGTGCCAGCAGCGAAGGGGAAACAGGGTGGAACACTGAAGCTTTCTTT; D gene: .; J gene: TRBJ1-1; V gene: TRBV6-1; clone size: .
CDR3 protein: CASSSDRGRGDEQYF; CDR3 DNA: TGTGCCAGCAGTTCCGACAGGGGGCGCGGCGACGAGCAGTACTTC; D gene: TRBD1; J gene: TRBJ2-7; V gene: TRBV28; clone size: .
CDR3 protein: CASSSQAGGRETQYF; CDR3 DNA: TGTGCCAGCAGCTCCCAAGCGGGGGGCCGGGAGACCCAGTACTTC; D gene: TRBD2; J gene: TRBJ2-5; V gene: TRBV5-4; clone size: .
CDR3 protein: CASSETGTGVGQPQHF; CDR3 DNA: TGTGCCAGCAGCGAAACCGGGACAGGGGTAGGTCAGCCCCAGCATTTT; D gene: TRBD1; J gene: TRBJ1-5; V gene: TRBV7-9; clone size: .
CDR3 protein: CASRPTPLSGNTIYF; CDR3 DNA: TGTGCCAGCAGACCGACACCGCTCTCTGGAAACACCATATATTTT; D gene: .; J gene: TRBJ1-3; V gene: TRBV6-5; clone size: .
CDR3 protein: CASSYSGGGSNQPQHF; CDR3 DNA: TGTGCCAGCAGTTACTCTGGGGGCGGGAGCAATCAGCCCCAGCATTTT; D gene: .; J gene: TRBJ1-5; V gene: TRBV6-5; clone size: .
CDR3 protein: CASSQSSGEGETQYF; CDR3 DNA: TGCGCCAGCAGTCAATCGTCAGGGGAGGGAGAGACCCAGTACTTC; D gene: .; J gene: TRBJ2-5; V gene: TRBV23-1; clone size: .
CDR3 protein: CASSPGKGGTDTQYF; CDR3 DNA: TGTGCCAGCAGCCCGGGGAAGGGTGGCACAGATACGCAGTATTTT; D gene: .; J gene: TRBJ2-3; V gene: TRBV11-2; clone size: .
CDR3 protein: CASIGGNYGYTF; CDR3 DNA: TGTGCCAGTATCGGCGGTAACTATGGCTACACCTTC; D gene: .; J gene: TRBJ1-2; V gene: TRBV19; clone size: .
CDR3 protein: CASPRDRESYEQYF; CDR3 DNA: TGTGCCAGCCCCCGGGACAGGGAGTCCTACGAGCAGTACTTC; D gene: TRBD1; J gene: TRBJ2-7; V gene: TRBV6-5; clone size: .
CDR3 protein: CASSFGGTRNNEQFF; CDR3 DNA: TGTGCCAGCAGTTTCGGGGGTACGAGGAACAATGAGCAGTTCTTC; D gene: .; J gene: TRBJ2-1; V gene: TRBV7-2; clone size: .
CDR3 protein: CASSTSDSFYYGYTF; CDR3 DNA: TGTGCCAGTAGTACATCGGACAGCTTTTACTATGGCTACACCTTC; D gene: .; J gene: TRBJ1-2; V gene: TRBV19; clone size: .
CDR3 protein: CASSPSSPSRNTQYF; CDR3 DNA: TGTGCCAGCAGTCCCTCTAGCCCAAGTAGGAATACGCAGTATTTT; D gene: .; J gene: TRBJ2-3; V gene: TRBV27; clone size: once
CDR3 protein: CASNKGAMREQYF; CDR3 DNA: TGTGCCAGCAATAAGGGGGCAATGAGAGAGCAGTACTTC; D gene: TRBD1; J gene: TRBJ2-7; V gene: TRBV2; clone size: .
CDR3 protein: CASGFPRGATFYEQFF; CDR3 DNA: TGTGCCAGCGGATTCCCCCGGGGGGCTACTTTCTATGAGCAGTTCTTC; D gene: .; J gene: TRBJ2-1; V gene: TRBV6-4; clone size: .
CDR3 protein: CASSSPSGRRSGTGELFF; CDR3 DNA: TGTGCCAGCAGCTCACCTAGCGGGAGGCGGTCGGGGACCGGGGAGCTGTTTTTT; D gene: TRBD2; J gene: TRBJ2-2; V gene: TRBV5-8; clone size: .
CDR3 protein: CASSTGSSSYEQYF; CDR3 DNA: TGTGCCAGTAGTACGGGGAGTAGTTCCTACGAGCAGTACTTC; D gene: .; J gene: TRBJ2-7; V gene: TRBV19; clone size: .
CDR3 protein: CASRFRVANEKLFF; CDR3 DNA: TGTGCCAGCAGATTCAGGGTGGCTAATGAAAAACTGTTTTTT; D gene: .; J gene: TRBJ1-4; V gene: TRBV2; clone size: .
CDR3 protein: CASSVWTGVSDEQFF; CDR3 DNA: TGTGCCAGCAGCGTATGGACAGGGGTGAGCGATGAGCAGTTCTTC; D gene: TRBD1; J gene: TRBJ2-1; V gene: TRBV9; clone size: .
CDR3 protein: CASSLQPPGNNQPQHF; CDR3 DNA: TGTGCCAGCAGCCTCCAACCCCCAGGGAACAATCAGCCCCAGCATTTT; D gene: .; J gene: TRBJ1-5; V gene: TRBV28; clone size: once
CDR3 protein: CASKSDQETQYF; CDR3 DNA: TGTGCCAGCAAGAGCGACCAAGAGACCCAGTACTTC; D gene: .; J gene: TRBJ2-5; V gene: TRBV2; clone size: few
CDR3 protein: CSVESTRDRYGYTF; CDR3 DNA: TGCAGCGTTGAATCAACGCGGGATAGGTATGGCTACACCTTC; D gene: .; J gene: TRBJ1-2; V gene: TRBV29-1; clone size: few
CDR3 protein: CASRLQTSGTHEQYF; CDR3 DNA: TGTGCCAGCAGACTTCAGACTAGCGGGACCCACGAGCAGTACTTC; D gene: TRBD2; J gene: TRBJ2-7; V gene: TRBV2; clone size: .
CDR3 protein: CASSAQSRQEDTQYF; CDR3 DNA: TGTGCCAGCAGCGCACAGAGCAGACAGGAAGATACGCAGTATTTT; D gene: .; J gene: TRBJ2-3; V gene: TRBV9; clone size: .
CDR3 protein: CSVDPARPEAFF; CDR3 DNA: TGCAGCGTTGATCCCGCGAGGCCTGAAGCTTTCTTT; D gene: .; J gene: TRBJ1-1; V gene: TRBV29-1; clone size: .
CDR3 protein: CTSSQGSGRACTGELFF; CDR3 DNA: TGCACCAGCAGCCAGGGAAGCGGGAGGGCCTGTACCGGGGAGCTGTTTTTT; D gene: .; J gene: TRBJ2-2; V gene: TRBV1; clone size: .
CDR3 protein: CASTPGLRNEQFF; CDR3 DNA: TGTGCCAGCACCCCGGGACTTAGGAATGAGCAGTTCTTC; D gene: .; J gene: TRBJ2-1; V gene: TRBV28; clone size: .
CDR3 protein: CASSVEASGFTDTQYF; CDR3 DNA: TGTGCCAGCAGCGTAGAGGCTAGCGGATTCACAGATACGCAGTATTTT; D gene: TRBD2; J gene: TRBJ2-3; V gene: TRBV9; clone size: .
CDR3 protein: CASSDDEQFF; CDR3 DNA: TGTGCCAGCAGTGACGATGAGCAGTTCTTC; D gene: .; J gene: TRBJ2-1; V gene: TRBV6-1; clone size: .
CDR3 protein: CASSLGQHTGELFF; CDR3 DNA: TGTGCCAGCAGCTTAGGACAGCACACCGGGGAGCTGTTTTTT; D gene: .; J gene: TRBJ2-2; V gene: TRBV6-5; clone size: .
CDR3 protein: CASTRQSMPNQPQHF; CDR3 DNA: TGTGCCAGTACCCGACAGTCAATGCCTAATCAGCCCCAGCATTTT; D gene: .; J gene: TRBJ1-5; V gene: TRBV19; clone size: .
CDR3 protein: CASSQLGADNEQFF; CDR3 DNA: TGCGCCAGCAGCCAATTGGGGGCCGACAATGAGCAGTTCTTC; D gene: .; J gene: TRBJ2-1; V gene: TRBV4-3; clone size: .
CDR3 protein: CASSQETGLAGELFF; CDR3 DNA: TGTGCCAGCAGCCAAGAAACAGGGTTAGCCGGGGAGCTGTTTTTT; D gene: .; J gene: TRBJ2-2; V gene: TRBV4-2; clone size: .
CDR3 protein: CASSSQVAGVRGEQFF; CDR3 DNA: TGTGCCAGCAGCAGCCAAGTAGCGGGGGTGAGGGGTGAGCAGTTCTTC; D gene: TRBD2; J gene: TRBJ2-1; V gene: TRBV7-8; clone size: .
CDR3 protein: CASSSLAGGRTDTQYF; CDR3 DNA: TGCGCCAGCAGCTCCCTAGCGGGAGGGCGCACAGATACGCAGTATTTT; D gene: TRBD2; J gene: TRBJ2-3; V gene: TRBV4-1; clone size: .
CDR3 protein: CASRPTGDGNTIYF; CDR3 DNA: TGTGCCAGCAGGCCAACAGGGGACGGAAACACCATATATTTT; D gene: TRBD1; J gene: TRBJ1-3; V gene: TRBV28; clone size: .